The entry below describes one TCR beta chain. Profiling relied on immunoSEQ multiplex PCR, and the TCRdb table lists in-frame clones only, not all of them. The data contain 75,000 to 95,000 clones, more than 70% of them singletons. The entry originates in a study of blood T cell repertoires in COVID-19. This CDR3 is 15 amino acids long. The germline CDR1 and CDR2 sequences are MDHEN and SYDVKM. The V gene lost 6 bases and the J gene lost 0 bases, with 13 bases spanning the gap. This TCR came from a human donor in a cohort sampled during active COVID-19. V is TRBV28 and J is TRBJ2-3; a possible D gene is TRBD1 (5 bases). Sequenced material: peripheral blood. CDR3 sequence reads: CASRSTGFSTDTQYF. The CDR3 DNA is TGTGCCAGCAGATCCACAGGTTTTAGCACAGATACGCAGTATTTT.